This entry describes one TCR beta chain. The study recruited healthy Caucasian donors from Russia who were aged roughly 6 to 95. The data are from a study of blood T cells in healthy people across ages. Then a second PCR, running roughly 7 to 11 cycles, was carried out with a sample-barcoded 5' primer and a J-beta primer mix. TCRdb ran MiXCR on the 5' RACE reads and lists one entry per CDR3 protein. The sample yields some 920,000 distinct CDR3 sequences, just over 50% seen once. CDR3 length: 17 amino acids. With 1 base clipped from V and 7 bases from J, the junction kept 10 bases outside the gene matches. Germline values: CDR1 LGHNA, CDR2 YSLEER.

Sequencing was done on a sample of blood. The chain employs TRBV4-3 and TRBJ2-1; 10 nucleotides align to TRBD2. The source is an older woman in good health. CDR3: CASSQVYGASGGNEQFF. The CDR3 DNA follows: TGCGCCAGCAGCCAAGTTTATGGGGCTAGCGGGGGAAATGAGCAGTTCTTC.